This T cell receptor (beta chain) derives from a study of regulatory T cells in long-lasting Graves disease. Many counts were recorded for this clonotype. What it binds is unknown. Assembly of TCR beta libraries relied on iRepertoire HTBI primers together with Arm-PCR of CDR3 regions. TCRdb ran MiXCR on the multiplex PCR reads and lists one entry per CDR3 protein. The sample lists 450,000 or so distinct CDR3 sequences; under 25% were seen once. Time point reported: persistent/refractory GD, antithyroid drugs over 5 years with positive TRAb. Making the TCR library involved RNA that had been extracted from PBMCs. American Thyroid Association guidelines defined how Graves' disease was diagnosed. Roughly 9 milliliters of peripheral blood were taken and placed in EDTA tubes. Study-wide results and limits: Relative to newly diagnosed Graves' patients, persistent ones had lower TCR diversity.

V was clipped by 5 bases and J by 5 bases, with 10 bases between them. The germline V gene has CDR1 SNHLY and CDR2 FYNNEI. The CDR3 is made up of 12 amino acids. The sequence came from a female donor with Graves disease. The V call is TRBV2, the J call TRBJ2-7; weak D call: TRBD1 (6 bases). Sequences were derived from peripheral blood mononuclear cells (PBMCs), sampled when the disease was refractory, from a patient treated with antithyroid drugs. The chain's CDR3 is CASSIGQNEQYF. CDR3 coding DNA: TGTGCCAGCAGTATCGGACAGAACGAGCAGTACTTC.